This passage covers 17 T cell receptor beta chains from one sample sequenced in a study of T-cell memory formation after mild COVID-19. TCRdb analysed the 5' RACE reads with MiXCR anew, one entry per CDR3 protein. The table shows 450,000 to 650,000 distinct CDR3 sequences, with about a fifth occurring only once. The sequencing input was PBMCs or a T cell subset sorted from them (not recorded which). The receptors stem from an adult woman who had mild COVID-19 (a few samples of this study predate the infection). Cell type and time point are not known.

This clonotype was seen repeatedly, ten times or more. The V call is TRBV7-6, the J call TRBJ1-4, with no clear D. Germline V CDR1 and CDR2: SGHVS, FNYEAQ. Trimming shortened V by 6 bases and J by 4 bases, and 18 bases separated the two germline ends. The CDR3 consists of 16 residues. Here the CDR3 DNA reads TGTGCCAGCAGTCTCCGCTTCGCAGGAAATAATGAAAAACTGTTTTTT. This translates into CASSLRFAGNNEKLFF.

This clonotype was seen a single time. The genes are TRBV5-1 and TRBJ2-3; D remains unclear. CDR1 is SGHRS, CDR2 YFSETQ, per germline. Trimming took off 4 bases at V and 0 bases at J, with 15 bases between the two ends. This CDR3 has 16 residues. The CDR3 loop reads CASSAAPDPSTDTQYF. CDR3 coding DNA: TGCGCCAGCAGCGCCGCCCCGGACCCGAGCACAGATACGCAGTATTTT.

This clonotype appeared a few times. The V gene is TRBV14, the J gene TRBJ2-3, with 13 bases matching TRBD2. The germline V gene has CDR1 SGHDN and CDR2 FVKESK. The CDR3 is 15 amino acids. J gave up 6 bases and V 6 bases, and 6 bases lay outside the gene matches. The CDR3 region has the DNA TGTGCCAGCAGACTAGCGGGAGGGCCATTGGATACGCAGTATTTT. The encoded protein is CASRLAGGPLDTQYF.

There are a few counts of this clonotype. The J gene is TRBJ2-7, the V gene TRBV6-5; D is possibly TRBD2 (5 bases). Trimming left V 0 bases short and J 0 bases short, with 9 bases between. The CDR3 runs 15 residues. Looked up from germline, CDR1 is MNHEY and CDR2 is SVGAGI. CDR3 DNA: TGTGCCAGCAGTTACTCCGAGGGTAGCTCCTACGAGCAGTACTTC. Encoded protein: CASSYSEGSSYEQYF.

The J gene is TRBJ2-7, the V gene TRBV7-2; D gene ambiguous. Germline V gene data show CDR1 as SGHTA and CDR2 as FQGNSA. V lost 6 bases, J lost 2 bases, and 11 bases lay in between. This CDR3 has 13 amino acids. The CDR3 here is CASSFTRTYEQYF. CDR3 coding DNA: TGTGCCAGCAGTTTTACAAGGACCTACGAGCAGTACTTC.

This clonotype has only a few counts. CDR3 in amino acids: CASSLAKNYEQYF. The CDR3, as DNA: TGTGCCAGCAGCTTGGCCAAAAACTACGAGCAGTACTTC. The rearrangement links TRBV5-4 to TRBJ2-7; D remains unclear. The germline V and J ends were trimmed by 0 bases and 3 bases, with 7 bases remaining between them. This CDR3 region has 13 residues. Per germline, CDR1 SGHNT and CDR2 YYREEE (reference sequence).

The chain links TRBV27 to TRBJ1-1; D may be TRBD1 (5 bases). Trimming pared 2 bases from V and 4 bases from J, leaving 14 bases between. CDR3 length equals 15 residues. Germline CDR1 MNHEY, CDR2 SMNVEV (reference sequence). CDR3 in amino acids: CASSLGTSAGTEAFF. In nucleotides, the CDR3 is TGTGCCAGCAGTTTAGGGACGTCTGCGGGCACTGAAGCTTTCTTT.

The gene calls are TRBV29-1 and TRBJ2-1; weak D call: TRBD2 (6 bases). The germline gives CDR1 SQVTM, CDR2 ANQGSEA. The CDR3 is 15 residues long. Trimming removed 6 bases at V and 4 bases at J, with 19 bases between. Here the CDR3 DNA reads TGCAGCGTCGTGGAGGAGGGGTCGAGTTACAATGAGCAGTTCTTC. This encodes CSVVEEGSSYNEQFF.

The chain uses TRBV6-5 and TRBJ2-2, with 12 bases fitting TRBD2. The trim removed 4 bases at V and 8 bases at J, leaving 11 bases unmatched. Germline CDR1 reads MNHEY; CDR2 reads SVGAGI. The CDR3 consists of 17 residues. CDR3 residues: CASSSPTSGSFAGELFF. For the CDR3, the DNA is TGTGCCAGCAGTTCGCCGACTAGCGGGAGCTTCGCAGGGGAGCTGTTTTTT.

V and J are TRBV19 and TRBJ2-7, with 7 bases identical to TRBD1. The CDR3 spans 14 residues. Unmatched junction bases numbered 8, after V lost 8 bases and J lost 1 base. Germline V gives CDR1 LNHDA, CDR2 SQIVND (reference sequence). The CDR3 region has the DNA TGTGCCAGTGCTCCCGGGACAGCTTCCTACGAGCAGTACTTC. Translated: CASAPGTASYEQYF.

CDR3 sequence reads: CASSLGGRTEQYF. CDR3 coding DNA: TGCGCCAGCAGCCTGGGCGGGAGGACCGAGCAGTACTTC. V usage is TRBV4-3 and J usage is TRBJ2-7, with 8 bases identical to TRBD2. The germline CDR1 and CDR2 sequences are LGHNA and YSLEER. J gave up 6 bases and V 4 bases, and 5 bases lay outside the gene matches. The CDR3 contains 13 residues.

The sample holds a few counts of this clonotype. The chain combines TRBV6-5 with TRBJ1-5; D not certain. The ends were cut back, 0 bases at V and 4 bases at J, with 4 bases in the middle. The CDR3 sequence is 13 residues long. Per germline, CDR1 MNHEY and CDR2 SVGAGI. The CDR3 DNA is TGTGCCAGCAGTTACTCGAAAAATCAGCCCCAGCATTTT. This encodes CASSYSKNQPQHF.

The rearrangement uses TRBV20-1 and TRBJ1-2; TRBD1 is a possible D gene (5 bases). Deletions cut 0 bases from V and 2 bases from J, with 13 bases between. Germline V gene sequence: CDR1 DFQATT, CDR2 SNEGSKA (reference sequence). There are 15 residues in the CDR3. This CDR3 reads CSARDPPTANYGYTF. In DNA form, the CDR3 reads TGCAGTGCTAGAGATCCCCCGACAGCGAACTATGGCTACACCTTC.

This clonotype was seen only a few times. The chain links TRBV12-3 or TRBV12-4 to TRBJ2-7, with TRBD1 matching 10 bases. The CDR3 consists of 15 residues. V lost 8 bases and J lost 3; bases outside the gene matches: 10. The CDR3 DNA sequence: TGTGCCAGCTGCCACCGGGACAGGGGAGACTACGAGCAGTACTTC. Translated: CASCHRDRGDYEQYF.

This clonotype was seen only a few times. DNA for the CDR3: TGTGCCAGCAGTTCCGGGACAGGGGAGGTCGAGCAGTACTTC. It codes for CASSSGTGEVEQYF. This chain uses TRBV12-3 or TRBV12-4 with TRBJ2-7; 10 bases map to TRBD1. CDR3 size: 14 residues. V was pared by 4 bases and J by 6 bases, with 6 bases of the junction left unmatched.

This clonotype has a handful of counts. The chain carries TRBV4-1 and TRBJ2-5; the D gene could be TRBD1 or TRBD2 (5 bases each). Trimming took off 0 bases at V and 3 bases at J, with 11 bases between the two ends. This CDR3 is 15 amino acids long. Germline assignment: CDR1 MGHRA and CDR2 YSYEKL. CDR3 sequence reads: CASSQDRVGEETQYF. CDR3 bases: TGCGCCAGCAGCCAAGATCGGGTGGGGGAAGAGACCCAGTACTTC.

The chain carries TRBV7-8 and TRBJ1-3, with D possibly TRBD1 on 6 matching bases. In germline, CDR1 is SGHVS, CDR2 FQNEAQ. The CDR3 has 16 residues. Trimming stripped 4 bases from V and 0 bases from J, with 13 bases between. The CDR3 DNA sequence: TGTGCCAGCAGCTCTAGACAGGAGAGCTCTGGAAACACCATATATTTT. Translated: CASSSRQESSGNTIYF.